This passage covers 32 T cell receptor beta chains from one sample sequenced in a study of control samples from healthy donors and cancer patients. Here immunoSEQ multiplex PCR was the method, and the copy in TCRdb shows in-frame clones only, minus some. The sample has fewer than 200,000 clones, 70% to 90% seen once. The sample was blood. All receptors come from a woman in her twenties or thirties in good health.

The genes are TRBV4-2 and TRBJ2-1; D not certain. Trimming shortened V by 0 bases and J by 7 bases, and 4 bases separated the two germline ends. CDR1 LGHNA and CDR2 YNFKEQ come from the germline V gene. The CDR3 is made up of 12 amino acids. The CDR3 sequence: CASSQDLNEQFF. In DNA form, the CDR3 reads TGTGCCAGCAGCCAAGATTTGAATGAGCAGTTCTTC.

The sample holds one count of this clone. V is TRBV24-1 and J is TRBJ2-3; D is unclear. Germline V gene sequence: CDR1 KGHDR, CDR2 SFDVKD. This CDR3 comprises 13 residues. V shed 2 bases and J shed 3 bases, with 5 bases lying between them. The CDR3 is CATSDSTTDTQYF. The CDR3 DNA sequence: TGTGCCACCAGTGATTCGACGACAGATACGCAGTATTTT.

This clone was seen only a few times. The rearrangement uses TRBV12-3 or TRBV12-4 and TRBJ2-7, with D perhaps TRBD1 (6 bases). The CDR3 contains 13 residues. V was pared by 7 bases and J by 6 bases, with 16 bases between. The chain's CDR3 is CASKTNRAGEQYF. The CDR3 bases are TGTGCCAGCAAAACCAACAGGGCTGGCGAGCAGTACTTC.

In DNA form, the CDR3 reads TGTGCCAGCGAAGCAGTGGTTGGGAACACTGAAGCTTTCTTT. Translating it yields CASEAVVGNTEAFF. This chain uses TRBV6-5 with TRBJ1-1; D is unclear. The V end was cut by 8 bases, the J end by 1 base, with 14 bases between. The CDR3 runs to 14 residues. Germline V gene data show CDR1 as MNHEY and CDR2 as SVGAGI.

The CDR3 DNA reads as TGCGCCAGCAGCCAACGTCTAGCGGGGGACCCCGCAAGCACAGATACGCAGTATTTT. Encoded protein: CASSQRLAGDPASTDTQYF. V is TRBV4-1 and J is TRBJ2-3; 10 nucleotides line up with TRBD2. This CDR3 is 19 amino acids long. Per the germline V gene, CDR1 is MGHRA and CDR2 is YSYEKL. The trim removed 2 bases at V and 0 bases at J, leaving 11 bases unmatched.

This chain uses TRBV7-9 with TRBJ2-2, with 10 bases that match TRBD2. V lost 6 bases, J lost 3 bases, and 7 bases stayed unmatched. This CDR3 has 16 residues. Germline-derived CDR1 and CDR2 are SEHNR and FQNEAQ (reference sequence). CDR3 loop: CASRASGRGDTGELFF. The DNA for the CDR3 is TGTGCCAGCAGGGCTAGCGGGAGAGGGGACACCGGGGAGCTGTTTTTT.

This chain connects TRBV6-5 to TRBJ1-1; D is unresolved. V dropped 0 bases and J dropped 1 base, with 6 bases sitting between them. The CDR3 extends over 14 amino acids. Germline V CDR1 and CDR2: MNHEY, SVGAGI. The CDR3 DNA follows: TGTGCCAGCAGTTACTCTCACAAGAACACTGAAGCTTTCTTT. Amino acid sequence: CASSYSHKNTEAFF.

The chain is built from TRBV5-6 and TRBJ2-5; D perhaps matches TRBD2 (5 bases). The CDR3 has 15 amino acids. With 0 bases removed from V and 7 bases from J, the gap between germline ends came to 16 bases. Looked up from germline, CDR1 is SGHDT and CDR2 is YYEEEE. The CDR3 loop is CASSLVIQAGGTQYF. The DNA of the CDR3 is TGTGCCAGCAGCTTGGTTATTCAAGCTGGAGGGACCCAGTACTTC.

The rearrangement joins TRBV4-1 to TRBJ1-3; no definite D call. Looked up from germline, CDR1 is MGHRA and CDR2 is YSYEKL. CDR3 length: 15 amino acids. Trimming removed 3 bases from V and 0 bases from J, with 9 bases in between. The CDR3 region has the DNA TGCGCCAGCAGCCACCTACACGACTCTGGAAACACCATATATTTT. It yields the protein CASSHLHDSGNTIYF.

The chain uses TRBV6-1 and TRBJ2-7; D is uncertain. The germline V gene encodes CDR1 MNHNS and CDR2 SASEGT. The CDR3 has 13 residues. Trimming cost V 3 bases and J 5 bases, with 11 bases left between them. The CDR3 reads CASSDVLGDEQYF. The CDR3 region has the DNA TGTGCCAGCAGTGATGTGTTGGGTGACGAGCAGTACTTC.

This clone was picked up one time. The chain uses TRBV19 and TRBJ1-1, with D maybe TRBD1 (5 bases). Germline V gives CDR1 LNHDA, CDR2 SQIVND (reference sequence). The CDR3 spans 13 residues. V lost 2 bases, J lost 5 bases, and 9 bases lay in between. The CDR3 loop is CASSISGSTEAFF. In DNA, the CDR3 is TGTGCCAGTAGTATATCAGGGAGTACTGAAGCTTTCTTT.

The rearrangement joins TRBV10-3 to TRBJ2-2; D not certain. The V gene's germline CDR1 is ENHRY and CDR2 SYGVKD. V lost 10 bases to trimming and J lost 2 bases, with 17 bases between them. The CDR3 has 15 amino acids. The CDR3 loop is CATTPSPLNTGELFF. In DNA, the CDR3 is TGTGCCACCACTCCTTCGCCTTTAAACACCGGGGAGCTGTTTTTT.

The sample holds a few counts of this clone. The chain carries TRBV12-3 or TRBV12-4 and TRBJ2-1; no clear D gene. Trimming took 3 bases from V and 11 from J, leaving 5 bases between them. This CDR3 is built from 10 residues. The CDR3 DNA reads TGTGCCAGCAGTTTGGCAAAGCAGTTCTTC. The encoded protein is CASSLAKQFF.

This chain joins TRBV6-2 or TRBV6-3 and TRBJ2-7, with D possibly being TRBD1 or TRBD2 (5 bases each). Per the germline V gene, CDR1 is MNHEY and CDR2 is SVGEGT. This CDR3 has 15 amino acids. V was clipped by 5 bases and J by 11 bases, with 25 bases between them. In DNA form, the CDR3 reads TGTGCCAGCAGTGGCACCCGGGACGGAAAGTGGGGGAAGTACTTC. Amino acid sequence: CASSGTRDGKWGKYF.

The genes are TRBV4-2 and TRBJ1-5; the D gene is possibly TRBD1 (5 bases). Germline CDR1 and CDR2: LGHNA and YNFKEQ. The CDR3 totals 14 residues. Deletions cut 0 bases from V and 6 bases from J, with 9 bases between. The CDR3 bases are TGTGCCAGCAGCCAAGATGGGGGGAGTCAGCCCCAGCATTTT. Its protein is CASSQDGGSQPQHF.

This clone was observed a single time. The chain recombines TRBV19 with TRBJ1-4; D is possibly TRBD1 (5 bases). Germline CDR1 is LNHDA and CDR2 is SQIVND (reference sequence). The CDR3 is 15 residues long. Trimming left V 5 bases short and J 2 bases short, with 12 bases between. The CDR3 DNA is TGTGCCAGTAGTTCCGACAGAGTTACTAATGAAAAACTGTTTTTT. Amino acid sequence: CASSSDRVTNEKLFF. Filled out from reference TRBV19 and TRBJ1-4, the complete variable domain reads DGGITQSPKYLFRKEGQNVTLSCEQNLNHDAMYWYRQDPGQGLRLIYYSQIVNDFQKGDIAEGYSVSREKKESFPLTVTSAQKNPTAFYLCASSSDRVTNEKLFFGSGTQLSVL.

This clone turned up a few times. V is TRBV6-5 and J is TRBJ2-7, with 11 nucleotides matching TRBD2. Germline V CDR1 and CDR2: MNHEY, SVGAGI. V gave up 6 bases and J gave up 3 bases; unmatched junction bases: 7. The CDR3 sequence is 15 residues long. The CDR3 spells CASREGTSGLYEQYF. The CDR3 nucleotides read TGTGCCAGCAGGGAGGGGACTAGCGGACTCTACGAGCAGTACTTC.

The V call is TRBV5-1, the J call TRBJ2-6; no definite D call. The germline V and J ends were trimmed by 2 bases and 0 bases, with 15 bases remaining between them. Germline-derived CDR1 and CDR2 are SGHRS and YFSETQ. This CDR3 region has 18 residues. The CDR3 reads CASSFTSGWRSGANVLTF. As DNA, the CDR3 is TGCGCCAGCAGCTTCACCAGTGGTTGGCGCTCTGGGGCCAACGTCCTGACTTTC.

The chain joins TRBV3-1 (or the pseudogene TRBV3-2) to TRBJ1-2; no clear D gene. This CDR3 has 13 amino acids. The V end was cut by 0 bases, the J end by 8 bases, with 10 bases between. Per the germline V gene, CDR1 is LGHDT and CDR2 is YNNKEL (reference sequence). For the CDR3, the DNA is TGTGCCAGCAGCCAAGATCTCGAGTCCGGCTACACCTTC. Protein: CASSQDLESGYTF.

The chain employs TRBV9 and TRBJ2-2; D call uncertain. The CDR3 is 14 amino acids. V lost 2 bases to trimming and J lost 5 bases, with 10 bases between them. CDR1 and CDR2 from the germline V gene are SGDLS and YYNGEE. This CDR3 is CASSVQQWTGELFF. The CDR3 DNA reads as TGTGCCAGCAGCGTCCAGCAGTGGACCGGGGAGCTGTTTTTT.

CDR3 in amino acids: CASSLSGGETQYF. The CDR3 nucleotides are TGTGCCAGCAGTCTTAGCGGGGGGGAGACCCAGTACTTC. This chain links TRBV7-9 with TRBJ2-5, with 10 bases fitting TRBD2. The CDR3 has 13 amino acids. V was clipped by 6 bases and J by 5 bases; unmatched bases: 3. CDR1 is SEHNR and CDR2 is FQNEAQ in the germline V gene (reference sequence).

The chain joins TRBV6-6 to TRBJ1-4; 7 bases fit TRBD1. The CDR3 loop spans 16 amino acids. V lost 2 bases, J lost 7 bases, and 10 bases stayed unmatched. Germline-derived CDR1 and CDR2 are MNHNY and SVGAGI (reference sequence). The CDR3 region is CASSYPQGGGAEKLFF. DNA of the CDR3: TGTGCCAGCAGTTACCCCCAGGGAGGGGGCGCTGAAAAACTGTTTTTT.

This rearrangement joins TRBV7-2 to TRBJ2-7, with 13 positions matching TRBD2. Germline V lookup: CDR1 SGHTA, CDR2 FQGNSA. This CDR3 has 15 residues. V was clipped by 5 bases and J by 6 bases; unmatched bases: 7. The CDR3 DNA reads TGTGCCAGCAGCGGCCGGACTAGCGGGAGCTCCGAGCAGTACTTC. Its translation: CASSGRTSGSSEQYF.

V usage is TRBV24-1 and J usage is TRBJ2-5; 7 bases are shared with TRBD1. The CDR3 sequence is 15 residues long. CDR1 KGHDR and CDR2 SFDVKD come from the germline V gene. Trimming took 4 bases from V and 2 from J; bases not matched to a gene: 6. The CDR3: CATSDRQGYQETQYF. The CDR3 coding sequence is TGTGCCACCAGTGACCGACAGGGTTATCAAGAGACCCAGTACTTC.

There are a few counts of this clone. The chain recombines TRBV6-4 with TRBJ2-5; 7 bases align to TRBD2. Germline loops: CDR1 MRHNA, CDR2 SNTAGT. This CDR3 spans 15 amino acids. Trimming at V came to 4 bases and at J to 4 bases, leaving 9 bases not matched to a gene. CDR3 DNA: TGTGCCAGCAGTGCTGTCCCGGGGGGAGGAGAGACCCAGTACTTC. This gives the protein CASSAVPGGGETQYF.

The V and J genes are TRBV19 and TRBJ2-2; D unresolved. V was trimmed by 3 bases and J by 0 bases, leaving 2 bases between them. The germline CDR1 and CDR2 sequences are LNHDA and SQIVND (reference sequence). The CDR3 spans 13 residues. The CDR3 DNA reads TGTGCCAGTAGTATTACGAACACCGGGGAGCTGTTTTTT. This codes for CASSITNTGELFF.

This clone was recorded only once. Here the CDR3 reads CASSPKTGLQETQYF. The CDR3 DNA reads TGCGCCAGCAGCCCGAAGACAGGGCTCCAAGAGACCCAGTACTTC. V is TRBV4-1 and J is TRBJ2-5; 7 nucleotides align to TRBD1. Looked up from germline, CDR1 is MGHRA and CDR2 is YSYEKL. Unmatched junction bases numbered 6, after V lost 4 bases and J lost 1 base. This CDR3 spans 15 amino acids.

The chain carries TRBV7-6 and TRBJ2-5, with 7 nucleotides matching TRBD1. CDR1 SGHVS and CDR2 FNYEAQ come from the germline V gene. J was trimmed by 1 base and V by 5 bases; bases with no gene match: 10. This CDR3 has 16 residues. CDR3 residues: CASSAPPGGPQETQYF. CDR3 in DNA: TGTGCCAGCAGCGCGCCCCCAGGGGGTCCCCAAGAGACCCAGTACTTC.

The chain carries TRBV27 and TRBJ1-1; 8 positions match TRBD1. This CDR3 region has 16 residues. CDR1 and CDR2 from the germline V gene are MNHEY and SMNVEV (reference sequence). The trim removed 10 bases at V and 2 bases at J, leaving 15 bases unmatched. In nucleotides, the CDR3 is TGTGCCACACCGACGAAACACGACAGGGGAAACACTGAAGCTTTCTTT. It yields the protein CATPTKHDRGNTEAFF.

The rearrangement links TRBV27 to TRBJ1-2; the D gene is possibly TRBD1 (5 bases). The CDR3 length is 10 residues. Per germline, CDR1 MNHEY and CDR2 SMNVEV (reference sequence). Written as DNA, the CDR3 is TGTGGGGGGGGAAACTATGGCTACACCTTC. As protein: CGGGNYGYTF.

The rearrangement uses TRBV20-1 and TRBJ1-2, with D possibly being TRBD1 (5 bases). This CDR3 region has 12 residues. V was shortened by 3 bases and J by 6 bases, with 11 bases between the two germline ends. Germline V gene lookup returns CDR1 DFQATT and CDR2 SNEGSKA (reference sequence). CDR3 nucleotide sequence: TGCAGTGCTAGTAGCGGGGCGGATGGCTACACCTTC. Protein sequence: CSASSGADGYTF.

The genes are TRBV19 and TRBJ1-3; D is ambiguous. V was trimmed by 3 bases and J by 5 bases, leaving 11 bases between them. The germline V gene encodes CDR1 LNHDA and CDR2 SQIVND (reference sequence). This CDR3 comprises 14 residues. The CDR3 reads CASSMSGRRNTIYF. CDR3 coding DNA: TGTGCCAGTAGTATGTCCGGGAGAAGAAACACCATATATTTT.